This TCR beta chain derives from a study of cytomegalovirus exposure and HLA in healthy donors. The trim removed 0 bases at V and 9 bases at J, leaving 8 bases unmatched. The CDR3 loop spans 17 amino acids. Germline V gene data show CDR1 as SNHLY and CDR2 as FYNNEI. In the case of this clone: What it binds is unknown.

PCR employed 60 Vbeta and 13 Jbeta primers. Per the original methods: In a later analysis, 75 million to 95 million unique TCR beta chains included roughly 11 million shared by two or more donors. Data came from immunoSEQ multiplex PCR; TCRdb stores just in-frame clones and leaves some out. Clonal size and the V and J genes are those of that table, whereas D and trimming came from the DNA. The sample consists of around 120,000 clones, over 60% of them appearing once. Notes on the study in general: TCR beta chain V- and J-gene trimming was linked, in a later analysis, to a missense variant in DCLRE1C. The study dropped some indistinguishable V segments, TRBV6-2 and TRBV6-3 among them. For most TCR beta V segments, an earlier analysis put the productive rate at about 90% or about 30% of the time.

This clonotype originated in a woman aged 40-49 years in good health and CMV-seropositive. The sample was PBMCs. This chain connects TRBV2 to TRBJ1-6; 10 bases map to TRBD1. CDR3 loop: CASSEAPPGTGVSPLHF. Written as DNA, the CDR3 is TGTGCCAGCAGTGAAGCGCCTCCCGGGACAGGGGTTTCACCCCTCCACTTT.